Listed below are T cell receptor beta chains from one sample, sequenced in a study of shared T cell receptors in the human thymus. Assay: immunoSEQ multiplex PCR; the TCRdb copy retains only in-frame clones and omits some. The data contain approximately 760,000 clones, 75% to 90% of them seen just once; the ten biggest clones take up approximately 0.01%. This sample also belongs to another study, concerning human thymus T cells.

Sequencing used thymocytes. The receptors originated from a girl in the first two years of life with a congenital heart defect. The CDR3 runs from the conserved cysteine through the conserved F or W. A D gene is named only where the DNA matches it firmly. The listing skips clone size in some rows; elsewhere it reads once, few, many or a size class.

clone_size	v_call	j_call	d_call	cdr3_nt	cdr3_aa
-	TRBV7-9	TRBJ1-1	TRBD1	TGTGCCAGCAGCTTTGATAACAGGGGCGACACTGAAGCTTTCTTT	CASSFDNRGDTEAFF
-	TRBV5-1	TRBJ2-1	TRBD2	TGCGCCAGCAGCTTGGTTTTAGCGGGGGGGAGAAACAATGAGCAGTTCTTC	CASSLVLAGGRNNEQFF
-	TRBV5-6	TRBJ2-1	-	TGTGCCAGCAGCTGGGTCGGGGGACCCTACAATGAGCAGTTCTTC	CASSWVGGPYNEQFF
-	TRBV5-1	TRBJ2-6	-	TGCGCCAGCAGCTCCCAGGAGGCTGGGGCCAACGTCCTGACTTTC	CASSSQEAGANVLTF
-	TRBV7-2	TRBJ1-5	TRBD1	TGTGCCAGCAGCTTAGCCACAGGGGGCGAGTACAGCAATCAGCCCCAGCATTTT	CASSLATGGEYSNQPQHF
-	TRBV20-1	TRBJ1-4	-	TGCAGTGCAACCCGGGAACTGTTTTTT	CSATRELFF
few	TRBV2	TRBJ1-1	TRBD1	TGTGCCAGCAGTGAAGCGCTTCAGTTGGGACAGGGGGACACTGAAGCTTTCTTT	CASSEALQLGQGDTEAFF
-	TRBV28	TRBJ2-7	TRBD1	TGTGCCAGCAGTTTATGCGGTACACAGGGGGCGCTTGAGCAGTACTTC	CASSLCGTQGALEQYF
-	TRBV7-7	TRBJ2-1	TRBD2	TGTGCTAGCAGCCTACTAGCGGGGGGACCCAGCTCCTACAATGAGCAGTTCTTC	CASSLLAGGPSSYNEQFF
-	TRBV27	TRBJ2-7	-	TGTGCCAGCGTCGGAGTCGAGCAGTACTTC	CASVGVEQYF
-	TRBV11-2	TRBJ1-1	-	TGTGCCAGCAGCTCAACCAAATACGGGGTCCCGTCTGAAGCTTTCTTT	CASSSTKYGVPSEAFF
once	TRBV7-2	TRBJ1-6	TRBD1	TGTGCCAGCAGTTCAATCCCGGGACAGCATAATTCACCCCTCCACTTT	CASSSIPGQHNSPLHF
-	TRBV18	TRBJ2-3	TRBD2	TGTGCCAGCTCACAGCCGACTAGCGGGGCAGTTACGCAGTATTTT	CASSQPTSGAVTQYF
-	TRBV7-2	TRBJ2-3	TRBD2	TGTGCCAGCAGCTCTCTAGCGGGGACCACAGATACGCAGTATTTT	CASSSLAGTTDTQYF
-	TRBV25-1	TRBJ1-2	-	TGTGCCAGCAGTGTATCGACAAAGGAGGGGCGCGGAGGCTACACCTTC	CASSVSTKEGRGGYTF
-	TRBV4-1	TRBJ1-1	-	TGCGCCAGCAGCCGGGAGCCGAGGAACACTGAAGCTTTCTTT	CASSREPRNTEAFF
-	TRBV18	TRBJ1-2	-	TGTGCCAGCTCACCGCCGAGGAACTATGGCTACACCTTC	CASSPPRNYGYTF
-	TRBV19	TRBJ1-1	-	TGTGCCAGTAGTACGCTCAAGACAATCAGGATATGTAATATGAACACTGAAGCTTTCTTT	CASSTLKTIRICNMNTEAFF
few	TRBV5-1	TRBJ1-1	-	TGCGCCAGCAGCTTGACAGGGTTCACTGAAGCTTTCTTT	CASSLTGFTEAFF
-	TRBV2	TRBJ1-4	-	TGTGCCAGCATCAAGAGGTTTGAGTATCCCGGCCATGAAAAACTGTTTTTT	CASIKRFEYPGHEKLFF
-	TRBV5-1	TRBJ1-3	TRBD1	TGCGCCAGCAGCTCGCGACAGGGGATAATTGGAAACACCATATATTTT	CASSSRQGIIGNTIYF
-	TRBV27	TRBJ1-5	-	TGTGCCAGCAGTTTAAGCTATAAAACGAGCAATCAGCCCCAGCATTTT	CASSLSYKTSNQPQHF
few	TRBV6-5	TRBJ2-7	-	TGTGCCAGCAGTGAAAGAACAGACGAGCAGTACTTC	CASSERTDEQYF
-	TRBV2	TRBJ2-3	TRBD2	TGTGCCAGCAGTGTAACTAGCGGGGATACAGATACGCAGTATTTT	CASSVTSGDTDTQYF
-	TRBV21-1	TRBJ2-7	-	TGTGCCAGCAGCGAGAAGGGACAGGAACCCTACGAGCAGTACTTC	CASSEKGQEPYEQYF
-	TRBV2	TRBJ1-4	TRBD1	TGTGCCAGCCGAGACAGGGAAAGAAATGAAAAACTGTTTTTT	CASRDRERNEKLFF
-	TRBV27	TRBJ2-2	-	TGTGCCAGCAGTTTAGCGGGCAGGAAGGGTTCCGGGGAGCTGTTTTTT	CASSLAGRKGSGELFF
-	TRBV4-1	TRBJ1-1	-	TGCGCCAGCAGCCAAGATCGCGGGAACACTGAAGCTTTCTTT	CASSQDRGNTEAFF
-	TRBV6-5	TRBJ1-2	TRBD1	TGTGCCAGCAGACGCGGACAGGGGATAAACTATGGCTACACCTTC	CASRRGQGINYGYTF
-	TRBV4-1	TRBJ2-3	-	TGCGCCAGCAGCCAAGATTTGGGGCGTACGCAGTATTTT	CASSQDLGRTQYF
-	TRBV6-6	TRBJ2-7	-	TGTGCCAGCGGACATCGACCGGACGGTACCTACGAGCAGTACTTC	CASGHRPDGTYEQYF
once	TRBV28	TRBJ2-1	TRBD1	TGTGCCAGCAGTCTTTATAGGACAGGGAGCTACAATGAGCAGTTCTTC	CASSLYRTGSYNEQFF
-	TRBV6-1	TRBJ1-1	-	TGTGCCAGCAGCGACGCAGGGATACGCGCTGAAGCTTTCTTT	CASSDAGIRAEAFF
-	TRBV25-1	TRBJ1-5	-	TGTGCCAGCAGTGAATCTCTGGGGGTAGGGGAGGATCAGCCCCAGCATTTT	CASSESLGVGEDQPQHF
-	TRBV4-2	TRBJ2-7	TRBD1	TGTGCCAGCAGCACCCGGGACAGGGGCGACCTCTACGAGCAGTACTTC	CASSTRDRGDLYEQYF
-	TRBV5-1	TRBJ2-1	TRBD1	TGCGCCAGCAGCTTACAGGGGCCTAGCTCCTACAATGAGCAGTTCTTC	CASSLQGPSSYNEQFF
-	TRBV2	TRBJ1-5	TRBD1	TGTGCCAGCAGTCTAGACAGGGGGGGTCAGCCCCAGCATTTT	CASSLDRGGQPQHF
-	TRBV9	TRBJ2-1	TRBD2	TGTGCCAGCAGCGCCTTAGGACTAGCGGGTCCTTCCTACAATGAGCAGTTCTTC	CASSALGLAGPSYNEQFF
-	TRBV5-1	TRBJ1-1	TRBD1	TGCGCCAGCAGCTCAAATGAACGGGACAGGGGCCTTCTGAACACTGAAGCTTTCTTT	CASSSNERDRGLLNTEAFF
-	TRBV4-1	TRBJ2-6	TRBD1	TGCGCCAGCAGCCAAGATCCGGGGACAGGGTGCTCTGGGGCCAACGTCCTGACTTTC	CASSQDPGTGCSGANVLTF
-	TRBV27	TRBJ2-7	TRBD2	TGTGCCAGCAGTTTAACTACTAGCGGGGGGCCGACCTACGAGCAGTACTTC	CASSLTTSGGPTYEQYF
few	TRBV7-9	TRBJ2-5	-	TGTGCCAGCAGCTTATTTACGCCTCCCCAGGGGTCAGAGACCCAGTACTTC	CASSLFTPPQGSETQYF
-	TRBV19	TRBJ1-2	-	TGTGCCAGTAGTATAGTCGATCGGTTTAACTATGGCTACACCTTC	CASSIVDRFNYGYTF